This entry concerns a single T cell receptor (beta chain). Germline V gene sequence: CDR1 SGHDT, CDR2 YYEEEE. V lost 5 bases, J lost 2 bases, and 9 bases stayed unmatched. The CDR3 runs to 15 residues. Some clones are missing from TCRdb's copy, which holds only in-frame ones; the method was immunoSEQ multiplex PCR. This table has 50,000 to 70,000 clones, 60% to 85% appearing once. The sample is drawn from a study of blood T cell repertoires in COVID-19. Study in general: Italy, Spain and the United States were the sources of the convalescent and acute COVID-19 samples. The cDNA or gDNA used as material had been derived from T cells, B-cell-depleted T cells, or PBMCs.

Source material: peripheral blood. The TCR originated in a man aged 50 to 59 with active or convalescent COVID-19. The chain has TRBV5-6 and TRBJ2-7, with 8 bases aligning to TRBD1. CDR3 in DNA: TGTGCCAGCAGTACGGTTGGGACAGGTCCCTACGAGCAGTACTTC. Protein sequence: CASSTVGTGPYEQYF.